This paragraph covers one T cell receptor beta chain sequence. This entry belongs to a study of T cell clones after liver transplantation. Trimming took 4 bases from V and 0 from J, leaving 12 bases between them. The CDR3 extends over 16 amino acids. From germline, CDR1 is LNHDA and CDR2 SQIVND (reference sequence). The protocol was immunoSEQ multiplex PCR, while the TCRdb copy is restricted to in-frame clones and leaves out a portion. The repertoire holds some 70,000 clones, with approximately 80% as singletons. The sequencing here drew on CD4+ T cells from blood, taken before liver transplant. This sequence originates from a human donor who received a liver transplant. The rearrangement links TRBV19 to TRBJ2-2, with D tentatively TRBD1 (6 bases). The CDR3 is CASSTRQVANTGELFF. The CDR3 DNA reads as TGTGCCAGTAGTACCCGACAGGTAGCGAACACCGGGGAGCTGTTTTTT.